A selection of T cell receptor beta chains follows, all from one sample in a study of shared clonotypes between healthy human individuals. Assay: immunoSEQ multiplex PCR; the TCRdb copy retains only in-frame clones and omits some. The data show around 1,900,000 clones, 80% to 95% seen once. Sequenced input: naive CD8+ T cells from PBMCs. The receptors here all came from a man aged 18 to 35 in good health. Some clones in this sample may be carry-over from other donors' samples. The CDR3 runs from the conserved cysteine through the conserved F or W. A D gene is named only where the DNA matches it firmly. Rows may omit the clone size; those that give it use once, few, many or a size class.

V gene	J gene	clone size	D gene	CDR3 DNA	CDR3 protein
TRBV9	TRBJ2-7	.	TRBD1	TGTGCCAGCAGCGGACAGGGGGCCTACGAGCAGTACTTC	CASSGQGAYEQYF
TRBV19	TRBJ1-1	once	.	TGTGCCAGTAGAGTAGGGATAAGCGGTAACACTGAAGCTTTCTTT	CASRVGISGNTEAFF
TRBV5-5	TRBJ2-7	.	.	TGTGCCAGCAGCTTGGGGCTAGCCAACGAGCAGTACTTC	CASSLGLANEQYF
TRBV28	TRBJ1-5	.	.	TGTGCCAGCAGTTTACAGGTTTATCAGCCCCAGCATTTT	CASSLQVYQPQHF
TRBV5-5	TRBJ1-3	.	.	TGTGCCAGCAGCTTGGATCAGGGGCTCGGAAACACCATATATTTT	CASSLDQGLGNTIYF
TRBV9	TRBJ2-7	.	.	TGTGCCAGCAGCGTGGGAGGACCAACCTACGAGCAGTACTTC	CASSVGGPTYEQYF
TRBV27	TRBJ2-7	.	.	TGTGCCAGCAGCCCGATAAGCTCCTACGAGCAGTACTTC	CASSPISSYEQYF
TRBV28	TRBJ1-1	.	.	TGTGCCAGCAGTTTAATCGGGGTGATGAACACTGAAGCTTTCTTT	CASSLIGVMNTEAFF
TRBV15	TRBJ2-1	.	.	TGTGCCACCAGCGTCCAGGGCCAGAGGGTGGAGCAGTTCTTC	CATSVQGQRVEQFF
TRBV27	TRBJ2-5	.	TRBD2	TGTGCCAGCAGTTCCGGGACTAGCGGGAGGAATCAAGAGACCCAGTACTTC	CASSSGTSGRNQETQYF
TRBV7-9	TRBJ2-2	.	.	TGTGCCAGCAGCTCGATAAGGGCCCCGAACACCGGGGAGCTGTTTTTT	CASSSIRAPNTGELFF
TRBV5-6	TRBJ1-2	.	.	TGTGCCAGCAGCTCACGGGGACGGTACCACACCTTC	CASSSRGRYHTF
TRBV10-3	TRBJ1-1	.	TRBD1	TGTGCCATCAGTGAGTCGGGACAGGGGGCCACGGCTTTCTTT	CAISESGQGATAFF
TRBV7-9	TRBJ1-1	.	TRBD1	TGTGCCAGCAGCACTTTGAACAGGGGGCGGGAGAACACTGAAGCTTTCTTT	CASSTLNRGRENTEAFF
TRBV5-6	TRBJ2-1	.	.	TGTGCCAGCAGCTTGGGGGTAGGATACAATGAGCAGTTCTTC	CASSLGVGYNEQFF
TRBV7-9	TRBJ2-3	.	TRBD1	TGTGCCAGCAGCTTCCGGGACAGGAGACAAGATACGCAGTATTTT	CASSFRDRRQDTQYF
TRBV7-9	TRBJ2-1	.	TRBD2	TGTGCCAGCAGTATTAACTCTAAGTGGGAGGGCCGTCAGTTCTTC	CASSINSKWEGRQFF
TRBV18	TRBJ2-7	.	.	TGTGCCAGCTCACTTTCGGCCACCTACGAGCAGTACTTC	CASSLSATYEQYF
TRBV4-1	TRBJ2-3	.	TRBD2	TGCGCCAGCAGCCAAATTTATGGGACTAGCGGGACAGCAGATACGCAGTATTTT	CASSQIYGTSGTADTQYF
TRBV5-1	TRBJ2-7	.	.	TGCGCCAGCAGCTTAGTTCAGGCCCCCTACGAGCAGTACTTC	CASSLVQAPYEQYF
TRBV5-6	TRBJ2-1	once	.	TGTGCCAGCAGCTTGGGGGTTATTTCGGTTGAGCAGTTCTTC	CASSLGVISVEQFF
TRBV20-1	TRBJ1-2	.	.	TGCAGTGCTCGACAGTCTCAAGGCTACACCTTC	CSARQSQGYTF
TRBV6-5	TRBJ1-5	few	TRBD1	TGTGCCAGCAGCTCAGACAGGGCAAATCAGCCCCAGCATTTT	CASSSDRANQPQHF
TRBV30	TRBJ1-2	.	.	TGTGCCTGGAGTGGGTACACGGCCCCCCTCTTC	CAWSGYTAPLF
TRBV19	TRBJ1-2	.	TRBD1	TGTGCCACCACAGGGGACGCCTATGGCTACACCTTC	CATTGDAYGYTF
TRBV29-1	TRBJ2-1	.	.	TGCAGCTCACCGGGGGATGGAAAATACAATGAGCAGTTCTTC	CSSPGDGKYNEQFF